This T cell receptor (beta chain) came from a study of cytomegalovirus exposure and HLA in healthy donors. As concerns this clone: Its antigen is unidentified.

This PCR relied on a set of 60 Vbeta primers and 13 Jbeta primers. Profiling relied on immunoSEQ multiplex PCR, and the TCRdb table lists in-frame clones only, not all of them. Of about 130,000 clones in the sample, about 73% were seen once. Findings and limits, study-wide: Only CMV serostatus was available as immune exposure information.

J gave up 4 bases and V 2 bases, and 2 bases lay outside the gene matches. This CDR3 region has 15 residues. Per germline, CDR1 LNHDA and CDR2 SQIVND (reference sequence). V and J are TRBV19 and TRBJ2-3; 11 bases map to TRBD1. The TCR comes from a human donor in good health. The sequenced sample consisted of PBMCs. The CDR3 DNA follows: TGTGCCAGTAGTATACCGGGACAGGGGGCAGATACGCAGTATTTT. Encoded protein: CASSIPGQGADTQYF.